The rows below give T cell receptor beta chains drawn from one sample of a study of blood T cell repertoires in COVID-19. The repertoire was sequenced with immunoSEQ multiplex PCR; TCRdb's copy has only in-frame clones and lacks some. The table includes roughly 320,000 clones, 70% to 90% detected once. Sample: peripheral blood. These receptor sequences come from a human donor in a cohort sampled during active COVID-19. CDR3s include the opening cysteine and the closing phenylalanine or tryptophan. Fields, in order: J gene, D gene, V gene, clone size, CDR3 DNA, CDR3 protein. A D gene is named only where the DNA matches it firmly. Size is omitted from some rows. Given values are once, few, many or a class for expanded clones.

TRBJ2-4 | TRBD1 | TRBV7-6 | . | TGTGCCAGCACTCCAGTGGGACAGGGGAACATTCAGTACTTC | CASTPVGQGNIQYF
TRBJ2-7 | TRBD1 | TRBV24-1 | . | TGTGCCACCAGCGGGGACAGGGTGTACGTGTGGCACTCCTACGAGCAGTACTTC | CATSGDRVYVWHSYEQYF
TRBJ1-1 | TRBD1 | TRBV6-4 | few | TGTGCCAGCAGCCCCGGGACAGGGGAGTACACTGAAGCTTTCTTT | CASSPGTGEYTEAFF
TRBJ1-2 | . | TRBV30 | . | TGTGCCTGGAGCCGGGGGTGGAACTATGGCTACACCTTC | CAWSRGWNYGYTF
TRBJ1-3 | . | TRBV12-3/TRBV12-4 | once | TGTGCCAGTCAGGAGGGGTACGGAAACACCATATATTTT | CASQEGYGNTIYF
TRBJ2-2 | . | TRBV18 | . | TGTGCCAGCTCACCAGGGACATTGAACACCGGGGAGCTGTTTTTT | CASSPGTLNTGELFF
TRBJ2-3 | . | TRBV7-2 | . | TGTGCCAGCAGCTTTTGGGTGACAGGTAGCACAGATACGCAGTATTTT | CASSFWVTGSTDTQYF
TRBJ2-7 | TRBD1 | TRBV14 | once | TGTGCCAGCAGCCGACAGGGGAAAGGATCCTACGAGCAGTACTTC | CASSRQGKGSYEQYF
TRBJ1-3 | TRBD1 | TRBV7-3 | . | TGTGCCAGCAGCTCTACAGGGGGCGGAAACACCATATATTTT | CASSSTGGGNTIYF
TRBJ2-1 | TRBD2 | TRBV7-3 | . | TGTGCCAGCAGCACCCATAGCGGGGCATCCTACAATGAGCAGTTCTTC | CASSTHSGASYNEQFF
TRBJ1-6 | . | TRBV11-3 | . | TGTGCCAGCAGCCAGTCGGGGGATAATTCACCCCTCCACTTT | CASSQSGDNSPLHF
TRBJ2-3 | TRBD1 | TRBV29-1 | . | TGCAGCGTTGTATCGACCAGGGGGCCATCGGGGGATACGCAGTATTTT | CSVVSTRGPSGDTQYF
TRBJ2-3 | TRBD2 | TRBV11-3 | . | TGTGCCAGCAGCCAAGGACTAGCGTTCACAGATACGCAGTATTTT | CASSQGLAFTDTQYF
TRBJ2-3 | TRBD2 | TRBV2 | . | TGTGCCAGCAGCCGGACTAGCGGGGGGGCGGTGGATACGCAGTATTTT | CASSRTSGGAVDTQYF
TRBJ2-7 | TRBD1 | TRBV6-7 | . | TGTGCCAGCAGTTACTCGATAGTTAGGACAGGGGCCTACGAGCAGTACTTC | CASSYSIVRTGAYEQYF
TRBJ1-1 | TRBD1 | TRBV7-3 | . | TGTGCCAGCAGCCCAGGACAGGGCGGCACTGAAGCTTTCTTT | CASSPGQGGTEAFF
TRBJ1-1 | . | TRBV24-1 | few | TGTGCCACCAGTGACCGCCAGGCGGGTGAGACTGAAGCTTTCTTT | CATSDRQAGETEAFF
TRBJ2-2 | . | TRBV27 | . | TGTGCCACCGGGTCCCCCCAGCAGTTAACCTACGGGGAGCTGTTTTTT | CATGSPQQLTYGELFF
TRBJ2-7 | TRBD1 | TRBV29-1 | . | TGCAGCGCCAGGACAGGGGTTAACGAGCAGTACTTC | CSARTGVNEQYF
TRBJ2-3 | . | TRBV24-1 | . | TGTGCCACCAGTGATTTTACAGGGTTCACAGATACGCAGTATTTT | CATSDFTGFTDTQYF
TRBJ2-2 | . | TRBV5-6 | . | TGTGCCAGCAGCTTGGTGGAGGGCACCGGGGAGCTGTTTTTT | CASSLVEGTGELFF